This entry describes one T cell receptor (beta chain). The data stem from a study of T cell changes during pregnancy in multiple sclerosis. V gave up 3 bases and J gave up 2 bases, with 21 bases separating them. The CDR3 totals 18 residues. Germline CDR1 reads SGHVS; CDR2 reads FQNEAQ. The method was immunoSEQ multiplex PCR; TCRdb's version includes in-frame clones alone and lacks a portion of them. The sample includes about 50,000 clones, around 90% of them seen just once. The sample here was CD4+ T cells from peripheral blood mononuclear cells, taken in the second trimester of pregnancy. This TCR came from a female donor with multiple sclerosis, enrolled in a pregnancy study. V is TRBV7-8 and J is TRBJ2-3; TRBD2 is a possible D gene (6 bases). CDR3 sequence (DNA): TGTGCCAGCAGCTTCCCCGGAATGGGGCGGGGATACACAGATACGCAGTATTTT. It is translated as CASSFPGMGRGYTDTQYF.